Reported below is one TCR beta chain. Authors' methods: Amplification of reference gene primers provided the estimated nucleated cell counts. Sequencing was performed with immunoSEQ multiplex PCR; in TCRdb, only in-frame clones are kept and a portion is missing. The V and J calls and clone size were taken over from that table, and D and trimming were inferred from the DNA. Of 140,000 or so clones in the sample, almost 85% were seen once. In germline, CDR1 is LNHDA, CDR2 SQIVND (reference sequence). The V gene end was trimmed by 3 bases and the J gene end by 4 bases; junction bases not matched to a gene: 9. The length of the CDR3 is 16 residues. The data are from a study of blood T cell repertoires in COVID-19. Study at large: Italy, Spain and the United States were the sources of the convalescent and acute COVID-19 samples.

Those who participated ranged in age from roughly 18 to 100 years and resided in roughly 26 US areas. Each participant's cohort was designated according to participant-reported clinical history. Sequencing was performed on PBMCs or T cells enriched from blood (not recorded which). The source is a woman aged 50 to 60 with acute COVID-19. V and J are TRBV19 and TRBJ1-1; the match to TRBD1 covers 9 bases. The CDR3 is CASSMGAGQGITEAFF. For the CDR3, the DNA is TGTGCCAGTAGTATGGGCGCGGGACAGGGTATCACTGAAGCTTTCTTT.